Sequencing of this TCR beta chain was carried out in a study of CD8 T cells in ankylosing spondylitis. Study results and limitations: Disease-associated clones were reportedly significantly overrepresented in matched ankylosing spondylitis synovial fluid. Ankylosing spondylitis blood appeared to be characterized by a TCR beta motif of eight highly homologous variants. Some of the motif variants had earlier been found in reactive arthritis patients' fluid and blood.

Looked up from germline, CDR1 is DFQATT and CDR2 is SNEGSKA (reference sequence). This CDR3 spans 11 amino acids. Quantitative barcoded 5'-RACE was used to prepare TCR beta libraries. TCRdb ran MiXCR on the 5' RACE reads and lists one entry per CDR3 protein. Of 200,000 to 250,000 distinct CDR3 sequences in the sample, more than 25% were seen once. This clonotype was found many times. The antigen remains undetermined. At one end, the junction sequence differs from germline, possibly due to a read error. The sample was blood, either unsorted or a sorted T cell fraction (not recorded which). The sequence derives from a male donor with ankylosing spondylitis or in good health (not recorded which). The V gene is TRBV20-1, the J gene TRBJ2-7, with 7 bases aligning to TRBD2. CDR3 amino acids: CSASRGRDYLF. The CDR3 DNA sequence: TGCAGTGCTAGCAGAGGCCGGGACTACCTCTTC.